The 22 T cell receptor beta chains below were found in one sample sequenced in a study of blood T cell repertoires in COVID-19. The protocol was immunoSEQ multiplex PCR, while the TCRdb copy is restricted to in-frame clones and leaves out a portion. The table shows roughly 40,000 clones, with roughly 80% occurring only once. Sequenced: peripheral blood. The receptors stem from a man older than 75 with active or convalescent COVID-19.

J is TRBJ2-5 and V is TRBV4-2; D is possibly TRBD1 (6 bases). This CDR3 comprises 14 residues. The germline V and J ends were trimmed by 0 bases and 5 bases, with 10 bases remaining between them. CDR1 and CDR2 (germline): LGHNA, YNFKEQ. CDR3 DNA: TGTGCCAGCAGCCAAGATCACAGGGTCGAGACCCAGTACTTC. Amino acids: CASSQDHRVETQYF.

The genes are TRBV29-1 and TRBJ2-1; TRBD1 matches at 9 bases. The CDR3 is 15 residues long. CDR1 and CDR2 from the germline V gene are SQVTM and ANQGSEA. The V segment lost 5 bases and the J segment 5 bases; nucleotides outside the gene matches: 10. The DNA of the CDR3 is TGCAGCGTTACAGCTACAGGGGGCGTTAACAATGAGCAGTTCTTC. It is translated as CSVTATGGVNNEQFF.

The CDR3 here is CASKRGGAANGAFF. In DNA form, the CDR3 reads TGTGCCAGCAAACGGGGGGGGGCAGCGAATGGTGCTTTCTTT. The chain couples TRBV11-2 to TRBJ1-1; TRBD1 is a possible D gene (6 bases). V gave up 7 bases and J gave up 11 bases, with 23 bases separating them. CDR3 length: 14 amino acids. Germline V gene data show CDR1 as SGHAT and CDR2 as FQNNGV.

CDR3 sequence (DNA): TGTGCCAGCATTGGCGGGAGGGCCTCCTACGAGCAGTACTTC. It is translated as CASIGGRASYEQYF. The genes are TRBV2 and TRBJ2-7, with 9 bases that match TRBD2. The CDR3 is made up of 14 amino acids. V shed 7 bases and J 0 bases; nucleotides not matched to a gene: 4. Germline V lookup: CDR1 SNHLY, CDR2 FYNNEI.

This clone was seen only once. V gene TRBV15 combines with J gene TRBJ2-5; 10 nucleotides align to TRBD1. This CDR3 comprises 16 residues. Trimming cost V 3 bases and J 5 bases; bases outside gene matches: 9. The V gene's germline CDR1 is LNHNV and CDR2 YYDKDF (reference sequence). The CDR3 nucleotides read TGTGCCACCAGCAGTGGAGACAGGGGGCGCCGGGAGACCCAGTACTTC. Its translation is CATSSGDRGRRETQYF.

This clone has a handful of counts. The rearrangement links TRBV6-1 to TRBJ1-6, with D tentatively TRBD1 (6 bases). The CDR3 runs to 16 residues. V shed 4 bases and J shed 10 bases, with 20 bases lying between them. Per germline, CDR1 MNHNS and CDR2 SASEGT. CDR3 coding DNA: TGTGCCAGCAGTGTATCCGGACAGTTATCGTGGTCACCCCTCCACTTT. Its protein product is CASSVSGQLSWSPLHF.

This clone was seen more than once but under ten times. This chain connects TRBV3-1 (or the pseudogene TRBV3-2) to TRBJ2-1, with D perhaps TRBD2 (5 bases). Trimming left V 3 bases short and J 3 bases short, with 6 bases between. CDR3 length: 13 residues. Germline CDR1 reads LGHDT; CDR2 reads YNNKEL (reference sequence). The CDR3 DNA sequence: TGTGCCAGCAGCCATCGGGACTACAATGAGCAGTTCTTC. It specifies CASSHRDYNEQFF.

This clone is classed as medium-sized. The V call is TRBV19, the J call TRBJ1-5; 10 positions match TRBD1. V shed 3 bases and J 6 bases; nucleotides not matched to a gene: 5. Germline assignment: CDR1 LNHDA and CDR2 SQIVND (reference sequence). This CDR3 comprises 15 residues. The CDR3 protein is CASSIGQGVSQPQHF. CDR3 nucleotide sequence: TGTGCCAGTAGTATTGGACAGGGGGTCAGTCAGCCCCAGCATTTT.

The CDR3 coding sequence is TGTGCCAGCAGGTCGGGACTAGCCTCCCGCGATGAGCAGTTCTTC. Its protein product is CASRSGLASRDEQFF. The chain couples TRBV27 to TRBJ2-1, with 9 bases aligning to TRBD2. The germline V gene has CDR1 MNHEY and CDR2 SMNVEV (reference sequence). The CDR3 spans 15 residues. With 6 bases clipped from V and 8 bases from J, the junction kept 11 bases outside the gene matches.

CDR3 amino acids: CASGASGGTNTGELFF. CDR3 bases: TGTGCCAGCGGGGCGAGCGGGGGGACGAACACCGGGGAGCTGTTTTTT. The chain is built from TRBV2 and TRBJ2-2, with TRBD2 matching over 9 bases. From germline, CDR1 is SNHLY and CDR2 FYNNEI. Germline trimming cut 8 bases from V and 0 bases from J; bases unmatched to any gene: 7. This CDR3 has 16 residues.

The chain uses TRBV7-2 and TRBJ1-1, with a weak D call TRBD1 (6 bases). V dropped 5 bases and J dropped 4 bases, with 17 bases sitting between them. The germline V gene encodes CDR1 SGHTA and CDR2 FQGNSA. The CDR3 consists of 15 residues. The CDR3 loop reads CASSGGGGLGTEAFF. CDR3 sequence (DNA): TGTGCCAGCAGCGGTGGGGGGGGCCTCGGCACTGAAGCTTTCTTT.

The V and J genes are TRBV19 and TRBJ2-1, with 10 bases matching TRBD2. Germline CDR1 is LNHDA and CDR2 is SQIVND (reference sequence). V dropped 7 bases and J dropped 6; count of bases not matched to a gene: 3. This CDR3 comprises 13 residues. The CDR3 loop reads CASKSGGGNEQFF. Written as DNA, the CDR3 is TGTGCCAGTAAGAGCGGGGGGGGCAATGAGCAGTTCTTC.

The chain recombines TRBV5-6 with TRBJ1-2; 7 positions agree with TRBD1. V shed 4 bases and J 5 bases; nucleotides not matched to a gene: 8. The CDR3 is 14 residues long. From germline, CDR1 is SGHDT and CDR2 YYEEEE. CDR3 coding DNA: TGTGCCAGCAGCATCGACAGGGCATATTATGGCTACACCTTC. Residues: CASSIDRAYYGYTF.

This rearrangement joins TRBV30 to TRBJ2-5, with D unresolved. The ends were cut back, 0 bases at V and 4 bases at J, with 6 bases in the middle. Germline values: CDR1 GTSNPN, CDR2 SVGIG (reference sequence). This CDR3 has 12 residues. CDR3 loop: CAWSVLRETQYF. The CDR3 nucleotides read TGTGCCTGGAGTGTTCTAAGAGAGACCCAGTACTTC.

CDR3 amino acids: CASSPRGGGQETQYF. DNA of the CDR3: TGTGCCAGCAGCCCGAGAGGGGGGGGCCAAGAGACCCAGTACTTC. The gene calls are TRBV9 and TRBJ2-5; maybe TRBD2 (7 bases). Trimming removed 4 bases from V and 1 base from J, with 14 bases in between. Germline V gene lookup returns CDR1 SGDLS and CDR2 YYNGEE. The CDR3 is 15 amino acids.

V and J are TRBV12-5 and TRBJ1-3; D is undetermined. This CDR3 is 14 amino acids long. V gave up 6 bases and J gave up 3 bases, with 12 bases separating them. Looked up from germline, CDR1 is LGHNT and CDR2 is FRNRAP. This CDR3 is CASGSTSGGNTIYF. The CDR3 nucleotides read TGTGCTAGTGGCTCTACTTCCGGTGGAAACACCATATATTTT.

The chain joins TRBV7-9 to TRBJ2-5, with TRBD2 identical over 8 bases. The germline gives CDR1 SEHNR, CDR2 FQNEAQ (reference sequence). The CDR3 loop spans 16 amino acids. Trimming cost V 6 bases and J 5 bases; bases outside gene matches: 14. The CDR3 spells CASRGQRERFGETQYF. The CDR3 DNA is TGTGCCAGCAGAGGGCAGCGGGAGAGGTTCGGGGAGACCCAGTACTTC.

This chain links TRBV29-1 with TRBJ2-5, with D perhaps TRBD2 (5 bases). CDR1 SQVTM and CDR2 ANQGSEA come from the germline V gene. This CDR3 comprises 13 residues. V dropped 4 bases and J dropped 1 base, with 10 bases sitting between them. For the CDR3, the DNA is TGCAGCGTTGCGGAGAGGGTCCAAGAGACCCAGTACTTC. It translates to CSVAERVQETQYF. Looking up the rest from reference TRBV29-1 and TRBJ2-5 gives the full variable domain: SAVISQKPSRDICQRGTSLTIQCQVDSQVTMMFWYRQQPGQSLTLIATANQGSEATYESGFVIDKFPISRPNLTFSTLTVSNMSPEDSSIYLCSVAERVQETQYFGPGTRLLVL.

The J gene is TRBJ1-4, the V gene TRBV6-5; D gene unclear. Trimming left V 0 bases short and J 0 bases short, with 8 bases between. This CDR3 has 16 amino acids. Per the germline V gene, CDR1 is MNHEY and CDR2 is SVGAGI. The CDR3 DNA reads TGTGCCAGCAGTTACTCCTACGGAGCAACTAATGAAAAACTGTTTTTT. The encoded protein is CASSYSYGATNEKLFF.

By share of the sample, this clone is medium-sized (0.01 to 0.1%). This rearrangement joins TRBV2 to TRBJ2-3; no firm D call. The CDR3 length is 12 residues. Between the trimmed V and J ends, which lost 9 bases and 1 base, there was a span of 8 bases. Germline V gene lookup returns CDR1 SNHLY and CDR2 FYNNEI. The CDR3 sequence is CASNGGTDTQYF. CDR3 nucleotide sequence: TGTGCCAGTAACGGAGGCACAGATACGCAGTATTTT. The full variable domain, its missing parts supplied by reference TRBV2 and TRBJ2-3, is EPEVTQTPSHQVTQMGQEVILRCVPISNHLYFYWYRQILGQKVEFLVSFYNNEISEKSEIFDDQFSVERPDGSNFTLKIRSTKLEDSAMYFCASNGGTDTQYFGPGTRLTVL.

The genes are TRBV4-3 and TRBJ2-4; 9 nucleotides match TRBD2. The CDR3 consists of 18 residues. Looked up from germline, CDR1 is LGHNA and CDR2 is YSLEER. V lost 0 bases, J lost 0 bases, and 6 bases stayed unmatched. The CDR3: CASSQDQRGALAKNIQYF. DNA for the CDR3: TGCGCCAGCAGCCAAGACCAGCGGGGGGCCTTAGCCAAAAACATTCAGTACTTC.

The chain uses TRBV5-4 and TRBJ2-7, with 9 bases fitting TRBD1. This CDR3 contains 14 residues. Germline V gene lookup returns CDR1 SGHNT and CDR2 YYREEE (reference sequence). V trimming: 4 bases; J trimming: 1 base; junction bases outside the gene matches: 3. Here the CDR3 reads CASSRQGGSYEQYF. CDR3 in DNA: TGTGCCAGCAGCCGACAGGGGGGGTCCTACGAGCAGTACTTC.